The source of this TCR beta chain is a study of T-cell memory formation after mild COVID-19. The germline V gene has CDR1 MNHEY and CDR2 SMNVEV (reference sequence). This CDR3 comprises 13 residues. V gave up 6 bases and J gave up 3 bases; unmatched junction bases: 5. This clonotype showed up just a few times. Researchers used 5'RACE with constant-segment primers to make TCR alpha and TCR beta cDNA libraries that carry sample barcodes and UMIs. A single record per CDR3 protein comes from TCRdb applying MiXCR to the 5' RACE reads. The table shows hundreds of thousands of distinct CDR3 sequences, with roughly 25% occurring only once.

The V gene is TRBV27, the J gene TRBJ2-7, with TRBD1 matching over 7 bases. Source material: PBMCs or a T cell subset sorted from them (not recorded which). This TCR was recovered from an adult woman who had mild COVID-19 (a few samples of this study predate the infection). Cell type and time point are not known. In DNA, the CDR3 is TGTGCCAGCAGGCCCGCAGGGGGCTACGAGCAGTACTTC. Translated: CASRPAGGYEQYF.